Below are 4 T cell receptor beta chains sequenced from a single sample in a study of CXCR3-negative and CXCR3-positive naive CD8 T cells. TRB cDNA libraries were made by UMI-labeled 5' RACE. TCRdb reprocessed the 5' RACE reads, keeping one entry per CDR3 protein, no DNA. This table lists about 5,500 distinct CDR3 sequences. The specimen sequenced was naive CXCR3- CD8+ T cells from blood. Subset described: CD45RO-CCR7+CD27+CD95- naive CD8+ T cells lacking CXCR3 (TNR3-). All receptors come from a human donor in good health. Some clones in this sample may be carry-over from other donors' samples.

This chain links TRBV7-9 with TRBJ2-7; as DNA is missing, the TRBD1 call by TCRdb cannot be tested. This CDR3 region has 16 residues. The germline CDR1 and CDR2 sequences are SEHNR and FQNEAQ (reference sequence). CDR3 residues: CASSGPDRLLAYEQYF.

This clonotype is identified as medium-sized from frequency. The chain couples TRBV7-9 to TRBJ1-1; the TCRdb D gene call, TRBD1, has no DNA to confirm it. This CDR3 spans 12 amino acids. Germline V lookup: CDR1 SEHNR, CDR2 FQNEAQ (reference sequence). This CDR3 reads CASSSTGNEAFF.

Judged by frequency, this clonotype is medium-sized. This rearrangement joins TRBV20-1 to TRBJ2-3; the D call of TRBD2 rests on TCRdb alone, since no DNA is present to check it. Germline CDR1 reads DFQATT; CDR2 reads SNEGSKA (reference sequence). CDR3 length equals 23 residues. The chain's CDR3 is CSARDGLGMASGRRRTSTDTQYF.

This chain connects TRBV5-1 to TRBJ1-1; as DNA is missing, the TRBD1 call by TCRdb cannot be tested. In germline, CDR1 is SGHRS, CDR2 YFSETQ. The CDR3 covers 15 residues. The CDR3 sequence: CASSLGTGVNTEAFF.